This entry features one T cell receptor beta chain sequence. Those enrolled in Seattle joined during active infection and were followed longitudinally afterward. The entry originates in a study of blood T cell repertoires in COVID-19. The overall study: There were acute and convalescent COVID-19 samples, and they came from the United States, Italy and Spain. PBMCs, B-cell-depleted T cells, or T cells were the source of the cDNA or gDNA that made up the material.

Original analysis: Nucleated cell counts were estimated from reference gene primer amplification. Profiled with immunoSEQ multiplex PCR; TCRdb holds only in-frame clones, not every one. The V and J calls and clone size were taken over from that table, and D and trimming were inferred from the DNA. The sample yields about 130,000 clones, roughly nine tenths seen once. The CDR3 totals 16 residues. Germline CDR1 and CDR2: SGHRS and YFSETQ. Trimming took 0 bases from V and 3 from J; bases not matched to a gene: 5. Input material: peripheral blood. The chain joins TRBV5-1 to TRBJ1-4, with 7 bases identical to TRBD1. The receptor comes from a man aged 55 to 70 with COVID-19, enrolled during active disease. In DNA form, the CDR3 reads TGCGCCAGCAGCTTGGCACTACAGGGGTCTAATGAAAAACTGTTTTTT. Translating gives CASSLALQGSNEKLFF.